A single TCR beta chain is shown here with its context. Its antigen is undetermined. Profiled with immunoSEQ multiplex PCR; TCRdb holds only in-frame clones, not every one. The table includes 50,000 to 60,000 clones, over 75% detected once. Time point indicated: week 11, during vaccination. With topical imiquimod, each dose of the vaccine consisted of 300 ug of mutant IDH1 20-mer peptide. The sample comes from a study of a mutant IDH1 vaccine in newly diagnosed glioma. The V gene lost 1 base and the J gene lost 0 bases, with 6 bases spanning the gap. There are 14 residues in the CDR3. The germline CDR1 and CDR2 sequences are SGHAT and FQNNGV.

The source was PBMCs, collected from a glioma patient whose treatment included an IDH1 peptide vaccine. The source of this sequence is a man aged 50 to 59 with glioma. The chain is built from TRBV11-2 and TRBJ2-5; D is perhaps TRBD1 (5 bases). CDR3 residues: CASSLGQYQETQYF. In nucleotides, the CDR3 is TGTGCCAGCAGCTTAGGACAGTACCAAGAGACCCAGTACTTC.